Each of the 24 T cell receptor beta chains below was sequenced from the same sample in a study of long-term antiretroviral therapy in people with HIV. At the survey level, the v3.0 immunoSEQ assay was run. Profiled with immunoSEQ multiplex PCR; TCRdb holds only in-frame clones, not every one. The sample has roughly 31,000 clones; around 85% are singletons. Sequences were derived from unsorted PBMCs, sampled approximately 5 years before starting antiretroviral therapy. These receptors all stem from a man in his forties or fifties with HIV.

The table lists this clone with a few counts. The CDR3 bases are TGTGCCAGCAGCGGATGGGACCGGGACAGGGCTGGAAACACCATATATTTT. Protein: CASSGWDRDRAGNTIYF. V and J are TRBV9 and TRBJ1-3; 9 bases align to TRBD1. V lost 3 bases, J lost 2 bases, and 9 bases stayed unmatched. The CDR3 has 17 amino acids. The V gene's germline CDR1 is SGDLS and CDR2 YYNGEE.

This sequence joins TRBV2 and TRBJ2-7, with a weak D call TRBD2 (6 bases). CDR1 is SNHLY, CDR2 FYNNEI, per germline. The CDR3 runs 12 residues. Trimming removed 9 bases from V and 3 bases from J, with 12 bases in between. The CDR3 protein is CASLAPDYEQYF. CDR3 in DNA: TGTGCCAGTCTAGCGCCCGACTACGAGCAGTACTTC. The full variable domain, with the rest looked up from reference TRBV2 and TRBJ2-7, is EPEVTQTPSHQVTQMGQEVILRCVPISNHLYFYWYRQILGQKVEFLVSFYNNEISEKSEIFDDQFSVERPDGSNFTLKIRSTKLEDSAMYFCASLAPDYEQYFGPGTRLTVT.

The chain couples TRBV6-1 to TRBJ2-7, with 9 nucleotides matching TRBD1. Germline CDR1 and CDR2: MNHNS and SASEGT. J gave up 2 bases and V 9 bases, and 2 bases lay outside the gene matches. The CDR3 consists of 12 residues. The CDR3 coding sequence is TGTGCCAGTGACAGGGGGACCTACGAGCAGTACTTC. Amino acid sequence: CASDRGTYEQYF.

This chain links TRBV6-5 with TRBJ2-1; D might be TRBD1 (6 bases). This CDR3 region has 15 residues. With 7 bases removed from V and 6 bases from J, the gap between germline ends came to 19 bases. Germline V gives CDR1 MNHEY, CDR2 SVGAGI. The CDR3 nucleotides read TGTGCCAGCAAAAGAGACAGGTCGAGCTTCAATGAGCAGTTCTTC. Translation: CASKRDRSSFNEQFF.

The rearrangement joins TRBV19 to TRBJ2-3; tentative D call: TRBD1 (6 bases). Germline values: CDR1 LNHDA, CDR2 SQIVND (reference sequence). The V gene lost 3 bases and the J gene lost 9 bases, with 13 bases spanning the gap. The CDR3 contains 13 residues. CDR3 loop: CASSMGLRGTQYF. The CDR3 DNA is TGTGCCAGTAGTATGGGCCTCAGGGGCACGCAGTATTTT.

This chain links TRBV7-8 with TRBJ1-3; D is ambiguous. CDR3 length: 12 amino acids. CDR1 and CDR2 (germline): SGHVS, FQNEAQ. Trimming shortened V by 1 base and J by 4 bases, and 2 bases separated the two germline ends. This CDR3 reads CASSLVGNTIYF. The CDR3 region has the DNA TGTGCCAGCAGCTTAGTCGGAAACACCATATATTTT. The complete variable domain, with remaining parts taken from reference TRBV7-8 and TRBJ1-3, reads GAGVSQSPRYKVAKRGQDVALRCDPISGHVSLFWYQQALGQGPEFLTYFQNEAQLDKSGLPSDRFFAERPEGSVSTLKIQRTQQEDSAVYLCASSLVGNTIYFGEGSWLTVV.

DNA of the CDR3: TGTGCCAGCAGTTTAGACAACAGGGTTTACTACGAGCAGTACTTC. Translating it yields CASSLDNRVYYEQYF. The V and J genes are TRBV27 and TRBJ2-7, with a possible D match to TRBD1 (6 bases). The CDR3 totals 15 residues. The V gene lost 2 bases and the J gene lost 3 bases, with 14 bases spanning the gap. CDR1 and CDR2 (germline): MNHEY, SMNVEV (reference sequence).

The chain carries TRBV10-3 and TRBJ1-5; TRBD1 is a possible D gene (6 bases). CDR1 is ENHRY, CDR2 SYGVKD, per germline. Deletions cut 6 bases from V and 2 bases from J, with 14 bases between. This CDR3 has 15 amino acids. Written as DNA, the CDR3 is TGTGCCATCAGCCGGAGCGGGGGCGGCAATCAGCCCCAGCATTTT. It specifies CAISRSGGGNQPQHF.

The V and J genes are TRBV30 and TRBJ2-2; 10 bases align to TRBD2. The CDR3 consists of 14 residues. Germline lookup yields CDR1 GTSNPN and CDR2 SVGIG (reference sequence). Losses at the gene ends were 8 bases for V and 3 bases for J; bases not matched to a gene: 6. As DNA, the CDR3 is TGTGCCCGACTTGGACTAGCGGACACCGGGGAGCTGTTTTTT. Protein product: CARLGLADTGELFF.

The CDR3 is CASSDLFRGAEAFF. The CDR3 nucleotides read TGTGCCAGCAGTGACCTTTTTCGGGGGGCTGAAGCTTTCTTT. The chain links TRBV6-1 to TRBJ1-1; D may be TRBD1 (5 bases). The CDR3 loop spans 14 amino acids. Germline V gives CDR1 MNHNS, CDR2 SASEGT. V lost 3 bases and J lost 6, with 14 bases in between.

The chain combines TRBV7-9 with TRBJ1-2; tentative D call: TRBD1 (5 bases). Germline V CDR1 and CDR2: SEHNR, FQNEAQ (reference sequence). This CDR3 comprises 14 residues. V was shortened by 0 bases and J by 8 bases, with 13 bases between the two germline ends. CDR3 DNA sequence: TGTGCCAGCAGCTTAGCGGGGCAGGGATTCGGCTACACCTTC. It encodes CASSLAGQGFGYTF.

V is TRBV19 and J is TRBJ2-2; D gene uncertain. CDR1 is LNHDA and CDR2 is SQIVND in the germline V gene (reference sequence). This CDR3 spans 12 amino acids. The V end was cut by 3 bases, the J end by 5 bases, with 4 bases between. CDR3 nucleotides: TGTGCCAGTAGTATGTTAACCGGGGAGCTGTTTTTT. Its protein product is CASSMLTGELFF.

J is TRBJ1-6 and V is TRBV18; D gene ambiguous. Looked up from germline, CDR1 is KGHSH and CDR2 is LQKENI. V gave up 2 bases and J gave up 11 bases, with 13 bases separating them. This CDR3 region has 14 residues. DNA of the CDR3: TGTGCCAGCTCACCAGGAGCGAATGAACCACCCCTCCACTTT. Translated: CASSPGANEPPLHF. Complete variable domain (other parts from reference TRBV18 and TRBJ1-6): NAGVMQNPRHLVRRRGQEARLRCSPMKGHSHVYWYRQLPEEGLKFMVYLQKENIIDESGMPKERFSAEFPKEGPSILRIQQVVRGDSAAYFCASSPGANEPPLHFGNGTRLTVT.

The genes are TRBV12-5 and TRBJ1-5; 9 bases agree with TRBD1. Germline CDR1 reads LGHNT; CDR2 reads FRNRAP. The V and J ends lost 2 bases and 7 bases, in that order; junction bases with no gene match: 9. This CDR3 is 16 amino acids long. DNA of the CDR3: TGTGCTAGTGGTTTGAGTTCGGGACAGGGAGGCCAGCCCCAGCATTTT. It codes for CASGLSSGQGGQPQHF.

This rearrangement joins TRBV5-1 to TRBJ2-7; TRBD2 aligns across 8 bases. J was trimmed by 2 bases and V by 8 bases; bases with no gene match: 9. Germline V CDR1 and CDR2: SGHRS, YFSETQ. The CDR3 runs to 14 residues. CDR3 amino acids: CASGQRGRAYEQYF. The CDR3 region has the DNA TGCGCCAGTGGTCAGCGGGGGCGGGCCTACGAGCAGTACTTC.

This rearrangement joins TRBV5-1 to TRBJ1-2; 7 positions agree with TRBD1. The germline V gene encodes CDR1 SGHRS and CDR2 YFSETQ. J was trimmed by 6 bases and V by 2 bases; bases with no gene match: 4. The CDR3 runs to 13 residues. CDR3 loop: CASSFRQGHGYTF. The CDR3 DNA sequence: TGCGCCAGCAGCTTTAGACAGGGTCATGGCTACACCTTC.

This rearrangement joins TRBV2 to TRBJ1-5, with 8 bases matching TRBD1. Germline V gene data show CDR1 as SNHLY and CDR2 as FYNNEI. Trimming removed 5 bases from V and 6 bases from J; junction bases left unmatched: 9. The CDR3 loop spans 15 amino acids. The CDR3 spells CASSLDRGNSQPQHF. DNA for the CDR3: TGTGCCAGCAGTCTCGACAGGGGTAATAGTCAGCCCCAGCATTTT.

The chain recombines TRBV19 with TRBJ1-1; D is undetermined. CDR1 and CDR2 from the germline V gene are LNHDA and SQIVND (reference sequence). V gave up 5 bases and J gave up 5 bases, with 12 bases separating them. The CDR3 has 13 residues. In nucleotides, the CDR3 is TGTGCCAGTAGTTACCGGGCTTGGACTGAAGCTTTCTTT. Translating gives CASSYRAWTEAFF.

The chain employs TRBV7-3 and TRBJ2-7, with 8 bases that match TRBD1. J lost 2 bases, V lost 1 base, and 4 bases had no gene match. Germline CDR1 and CDR2: SGHTA and FQGTGA. The length of the CDR3 is 15 residues. CDR3 region: CASSLIGTGAYEQYF. CDR3 nucleotide sequence: TGTGCCAGCAGCTTAATCGGGACAGGTGCCTACGAGCAGTACTTC.

The rearrangement uses TRBV6-1 and TRBJ1-5, with a possible D match to TRBD1 (5 bases). Trimming left V 3 bases short and J 3 bases short, with 12 bases between. This CDR3 spans 15 amino acids. CDR1 MNHNS and CDR2 SASEGT come from the germline V gene. The DNA for the CDR3 is TGTGCCAGCAGTGATAGACAGCTTTTCAATCAGCCCCAGCATTTT. Its protein is CASSDRQLFNQPQHF.

This clone has just one count. The rearrangement uses TRBV16 and TRBJ2-7; D might be TRBD1 or TRBD2, each matching 5 bases. Germline-derived CDR1 and CDR2 are KGHSY and FQNENV. V lost 2 bases and J lost 4, with 6 bases in between. This CDR3 is built from 12 residues. The CDR3 here is CASSQEGYEQYF. DNA for the CDR3: TGTGCCAGCAGCCAAGAGGGGTACGAGCAGTACTTC.

This CDR3 reads CASSPPRGSYNEQFF. The CDR3, as DNA: TGCGCCAGCAGTCCCCCGAGGGGCTCTTACAATGAGCAGTTCTTC. The genes are TRBV10-2 and TRBJ2-1; D assignment may be TRBD1 or TRBD2 (5 bases each). Germline loops: CDR1 WSHSY, CDR2 SAAADI. Trimming pared 5 bases from V and 4 bases from J, leaving 15 bases between. The CDR3 is 15 amino acids.

This sequence joins TRBV5-6 and TRBJ2-7, with 7 bases lining up with TRBD2. The CDR3 consists of 14 residues. Germline CDR1 reads SGHDT; CDR2 reads YYEEEE. Losses at the gene ends were 6 bases for V and 3 bases for J; bases not matched to a gene: 9. CDR3 bases: TGTGCCAGCACTCTCAGCGGGGCGCTCTACGAGCAGTACTTC. Translation: CASTLSGALYEQYF.

This chain connects TRBV5-6 to TRBJ2-7; 7 bases agree with TRBD2. The CDR3 runs 15 residues. Germline assignment: CDR1 SGHDT and CDR2 YYEEEE. The ends lost 0 bases at V and 1 base at J; junction bases unmatched: 4. The CDR3 reads CASSLAWGGSYEQYF. The CDR3 coding sequence is TGTGCCAGCAGCTTGGCCTGGGGGGGGTCCTACGAGCAGTACTTC.